This T cell receptor (beta chain) originates from a study of shared clonotypes between healthy human individuals. The overall study: Those who served as donors were a couple of women and three men between the ages of 18 and 49. Plates per donor: three CD4 naive, three CD4 memory, two CD8 naive, one CD8 memory.

CDR1 MRHNA and CDR2 SNTAGT come from the germline V gene. V shed 7 bases, J shed 2 bases, and the junction held 19 bases outside the gene matches. The CDR3 totals 20 residues. Into CD45RA+ naive and CD45RA-negative memory subsets, the CD4+ cells were split. The table came from immunoSEQ multiplex PCR; TCRdb's copy has only in-frame clones and leaves some out. The table records 1.4 million to 1.5 million clones, more than 95% of them present only once. This TCR derives from a man aged 25-45 years in good health. The chain joins TRBV6-4 to TRBJ2-1; 11 positions agree with TRBD2. The source material was naive CD4+ T cells sorted from blood. Subset defined: CD45RA+ positively selected. The CDR3 protein is CASTRVRVLAGGETYNEQFF. Here the CDR3 DNA reads TGTGCCAGCACCAGGGTCCGGGTTCTAGCGGGAGGTGAGACCTACAATGAGCAGTTCTTC.